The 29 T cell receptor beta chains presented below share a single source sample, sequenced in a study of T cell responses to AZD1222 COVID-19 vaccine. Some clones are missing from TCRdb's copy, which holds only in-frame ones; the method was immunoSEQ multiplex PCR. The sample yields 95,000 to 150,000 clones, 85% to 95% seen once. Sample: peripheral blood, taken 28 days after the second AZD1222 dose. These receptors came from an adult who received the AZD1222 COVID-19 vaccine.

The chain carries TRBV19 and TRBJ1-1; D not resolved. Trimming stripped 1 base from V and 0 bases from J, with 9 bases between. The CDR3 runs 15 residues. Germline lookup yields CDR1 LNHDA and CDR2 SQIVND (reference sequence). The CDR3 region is CASSIGSQMNTEAFF. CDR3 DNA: TGTGCCAGTAGTATAGGCTCACAGATGAACACTGAAGCTTTCTTT.

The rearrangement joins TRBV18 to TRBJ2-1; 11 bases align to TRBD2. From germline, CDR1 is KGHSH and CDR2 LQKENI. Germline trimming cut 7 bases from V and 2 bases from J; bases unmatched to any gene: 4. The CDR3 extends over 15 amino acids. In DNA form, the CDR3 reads TGTGCCAGCTTACCGGGACTAGCGGCCTACAATGAGCAGTTCTTC. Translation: CASLPGLAAYNEQFF.

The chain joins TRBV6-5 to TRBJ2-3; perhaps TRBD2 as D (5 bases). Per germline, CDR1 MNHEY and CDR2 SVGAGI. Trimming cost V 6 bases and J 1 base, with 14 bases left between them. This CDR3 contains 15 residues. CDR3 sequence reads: CASSAKSGGTDTQYF. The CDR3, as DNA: TGTGCCAGCAGCGCCAAAAGCGGCGGCACAGATACGCAGTATTTT.

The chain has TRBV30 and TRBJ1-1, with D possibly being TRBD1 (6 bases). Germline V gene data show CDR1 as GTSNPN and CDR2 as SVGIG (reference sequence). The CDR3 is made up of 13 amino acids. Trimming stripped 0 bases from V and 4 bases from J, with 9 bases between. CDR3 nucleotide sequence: TGTGCCTGGAGTGTAGCCAGGGGCACTGAAGCTTTCTTT. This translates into CAWSVARGTEAFF.

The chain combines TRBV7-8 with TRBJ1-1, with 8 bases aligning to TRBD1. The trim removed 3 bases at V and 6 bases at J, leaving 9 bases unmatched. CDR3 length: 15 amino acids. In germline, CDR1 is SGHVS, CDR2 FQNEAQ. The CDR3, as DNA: TGTGCCAGCAGCTTTTCCTCAGGGGGCTGGGCTGAAGCTTTCTTT. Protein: CASSFSSGGWAEAFF. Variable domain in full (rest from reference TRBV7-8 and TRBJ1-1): GAGVSQSPRYKVAKRGQDVALRCDPISGHVSLFWYQQALGQGPEFLTYFQNEAQLDKSGLPSDRFFAERPEGSVSTLKIQRTQQEDSAVYLCASSFSSGGWAEAFFGQGTRLTVV.

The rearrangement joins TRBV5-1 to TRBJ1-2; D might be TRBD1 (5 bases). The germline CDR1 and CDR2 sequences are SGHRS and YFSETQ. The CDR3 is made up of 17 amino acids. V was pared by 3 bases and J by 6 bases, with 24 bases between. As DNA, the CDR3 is TGCGCCAGCAGCTGGGGCCGTGAGGTCACTTTACGGGATGGCTACACCTTC. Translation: CASSWGREVTLRDGYTF.

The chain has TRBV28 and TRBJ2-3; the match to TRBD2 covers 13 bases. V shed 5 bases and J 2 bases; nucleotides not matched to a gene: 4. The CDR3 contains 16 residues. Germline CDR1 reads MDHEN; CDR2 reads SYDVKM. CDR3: CASSLGLAGSTDTQYF. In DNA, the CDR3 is TGTGCCAGCAGTCTGGGACTAGCGGGGTCCACAGATACGCAGTATTTT.

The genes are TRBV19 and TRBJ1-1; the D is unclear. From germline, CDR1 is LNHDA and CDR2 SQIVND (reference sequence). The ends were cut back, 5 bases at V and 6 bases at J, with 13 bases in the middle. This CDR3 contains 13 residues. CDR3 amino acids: CASSPPPRAEAFF. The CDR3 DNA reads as TGTGCCAGTAGTCCCCCGCCGAGAGCTGAAGCTTTCTTT. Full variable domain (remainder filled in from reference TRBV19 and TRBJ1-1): DGGITQSPKYLFRKEGQNVTLSCEQNLNHDAMYWYRQDPGQGLRLIYYSQIVNDFQKGDIAEGYSVSREKKESFPLTVTSAQKNPTAFYLCASSPPPRAEAFFGQGTRLTVV.

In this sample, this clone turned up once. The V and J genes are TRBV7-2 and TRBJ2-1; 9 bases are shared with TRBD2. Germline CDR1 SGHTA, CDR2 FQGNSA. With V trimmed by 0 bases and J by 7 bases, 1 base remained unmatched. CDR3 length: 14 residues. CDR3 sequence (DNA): TGTGCCAGCAGCTTAGCTAGCGGGAGTAATGAGCAGTTCTTC. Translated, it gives CASSLASGSNEQFF.

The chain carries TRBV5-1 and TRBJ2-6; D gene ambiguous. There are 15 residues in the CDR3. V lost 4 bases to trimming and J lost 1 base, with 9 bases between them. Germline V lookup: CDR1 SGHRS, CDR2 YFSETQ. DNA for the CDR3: TGCGCCAGCAGCCCCTTGGGATCTGGGGCCAACGTCCTGACTTTC. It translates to CASSPLGSGANVLTF.

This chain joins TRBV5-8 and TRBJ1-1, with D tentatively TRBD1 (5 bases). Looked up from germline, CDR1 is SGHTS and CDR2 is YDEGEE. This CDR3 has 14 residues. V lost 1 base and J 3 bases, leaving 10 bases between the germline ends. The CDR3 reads CASSLMGEDTEAFF. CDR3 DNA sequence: TGTGCCAGCAGCTTGATGGGGGAGGACACTGAAGCTTTCTTT. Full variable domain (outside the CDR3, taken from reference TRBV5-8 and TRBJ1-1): EAGVTQSPTHLIKTRGQQATLRCSPISGHTSVYWYQQALGLGLQFLLWYDEGEERNRGNFPPRFSGRQFPNYSSELNVNALELEDSALYLCASSLMGEDTEAFFGQGTRLTVV.

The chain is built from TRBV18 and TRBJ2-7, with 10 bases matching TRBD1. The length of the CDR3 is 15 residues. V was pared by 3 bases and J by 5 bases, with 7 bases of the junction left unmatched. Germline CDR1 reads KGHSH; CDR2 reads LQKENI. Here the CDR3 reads CASSPGPGQGNEQYF. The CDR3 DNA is TGTGCCAGCTCACCTGGACCGGGACAGGGGAACGAGCAGTACTTC.

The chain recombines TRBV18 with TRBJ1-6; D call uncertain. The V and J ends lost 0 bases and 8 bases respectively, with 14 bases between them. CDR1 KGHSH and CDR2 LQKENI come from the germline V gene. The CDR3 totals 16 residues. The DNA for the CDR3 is TGTGCCAGCTCACCACCCGGTTCCCCTGGTCATTCACCCCTCCACTTT. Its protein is CASSPPGSPGHSPLHF. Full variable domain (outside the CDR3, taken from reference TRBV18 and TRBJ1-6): NAGVMQNPRHLVRRRGQEARLRCSPMKGHSHVYWYRQLPEEGLKFMVYLQKENIIDESGMPKERFSAEFPKEGPSILRIQQVVRGDSAAYFCASSPPGSPGHSPLHFGNGTRLTVT.

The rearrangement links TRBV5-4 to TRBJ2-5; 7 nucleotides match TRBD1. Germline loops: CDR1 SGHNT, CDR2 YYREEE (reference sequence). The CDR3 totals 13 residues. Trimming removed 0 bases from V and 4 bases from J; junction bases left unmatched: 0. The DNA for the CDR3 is TGTGCCAGCAGCTTGGCAGGGGGAGAGACCCAGTACTTC. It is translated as CASSLAGGETQYF. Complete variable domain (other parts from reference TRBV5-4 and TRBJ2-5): ETGVTQSPTHLIKTRGQQVTLRCSSQSGHNTVSWYQQALGQGPQFIFQYYREEENGRGNFPPRFSGLQFPNYSSELNVNALELDDSALYLCASSLAGGETQYFGPGTRLLVL.

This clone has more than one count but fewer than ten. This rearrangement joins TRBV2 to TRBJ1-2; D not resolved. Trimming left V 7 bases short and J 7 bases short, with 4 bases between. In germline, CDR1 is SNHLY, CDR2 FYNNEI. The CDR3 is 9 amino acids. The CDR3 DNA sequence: TGTGCCAGCACGCCTGGCTACACCTTC. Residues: CASTPGYTF.

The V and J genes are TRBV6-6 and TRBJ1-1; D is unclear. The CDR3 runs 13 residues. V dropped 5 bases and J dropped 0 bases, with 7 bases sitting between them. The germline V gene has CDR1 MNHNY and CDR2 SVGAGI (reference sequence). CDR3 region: CASSNYLNTEAFF. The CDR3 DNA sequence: TGTGCCAGCAGTAATTATCTGAACACTGAAGCTTTCTTT.

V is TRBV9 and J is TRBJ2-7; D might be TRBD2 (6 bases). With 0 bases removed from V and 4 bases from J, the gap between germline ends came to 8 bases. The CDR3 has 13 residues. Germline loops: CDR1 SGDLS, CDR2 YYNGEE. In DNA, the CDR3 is TGTGCCAGCAGCGTAGGGGGGGTGTACGAGCAGTACTTC. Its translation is CASSVGGVYEQYF.

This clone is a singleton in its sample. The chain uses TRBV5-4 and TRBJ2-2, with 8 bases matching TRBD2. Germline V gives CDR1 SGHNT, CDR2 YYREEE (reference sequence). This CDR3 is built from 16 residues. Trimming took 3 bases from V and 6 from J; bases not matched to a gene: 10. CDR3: CASSSPGLEVPGELFF. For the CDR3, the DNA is TGTGCCAGCAGCTCGCCGGGACTAGAGGTTCCCGGGGAGCTGTTTTTT.

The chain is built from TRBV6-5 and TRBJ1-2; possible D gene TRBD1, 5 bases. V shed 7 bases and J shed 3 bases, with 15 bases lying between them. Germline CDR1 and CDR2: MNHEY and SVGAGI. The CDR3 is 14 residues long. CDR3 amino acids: CASTPHLGDYGYTF. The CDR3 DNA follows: TGTGCCAGCACCCCCCATCTAGGGGACTATGGCTACACCTTC.

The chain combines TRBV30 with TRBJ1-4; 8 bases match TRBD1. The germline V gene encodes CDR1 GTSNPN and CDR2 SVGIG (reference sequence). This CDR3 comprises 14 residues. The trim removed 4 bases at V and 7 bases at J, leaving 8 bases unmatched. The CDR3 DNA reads TGTGCCTGGAACCCCGGACAGGGTATTGAAAAACTGTTTTTT. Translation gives CAWNPGQGIEKLFF.

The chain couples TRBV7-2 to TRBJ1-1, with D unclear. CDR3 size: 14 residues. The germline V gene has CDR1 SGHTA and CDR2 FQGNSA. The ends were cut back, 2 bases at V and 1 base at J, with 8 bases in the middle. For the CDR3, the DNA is TGTGCCAGCAGCTTAAGGAGTAGGAACACTGAAGCTTTCTTT. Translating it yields CASSLRSRNTEAFF.

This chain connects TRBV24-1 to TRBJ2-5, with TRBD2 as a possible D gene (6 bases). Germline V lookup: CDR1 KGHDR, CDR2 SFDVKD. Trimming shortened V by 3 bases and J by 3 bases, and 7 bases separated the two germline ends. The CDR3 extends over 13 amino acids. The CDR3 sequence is CATSDGGEETQYF. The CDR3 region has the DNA TGTGCCACCAGTGATGGAGGGGAAGAGACCCAGTACTTC.

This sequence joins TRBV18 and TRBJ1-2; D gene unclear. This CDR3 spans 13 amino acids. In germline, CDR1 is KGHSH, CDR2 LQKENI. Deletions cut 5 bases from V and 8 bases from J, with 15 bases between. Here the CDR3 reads CASSSKVGIGYTF. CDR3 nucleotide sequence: TGTGCCAGCTCATCGAAGGTGGGGATCGGCTACACCTTC.

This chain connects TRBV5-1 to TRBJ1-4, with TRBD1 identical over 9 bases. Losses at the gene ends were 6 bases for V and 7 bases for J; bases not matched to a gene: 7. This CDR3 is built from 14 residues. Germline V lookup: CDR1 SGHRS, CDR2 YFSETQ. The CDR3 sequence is CASTTDRGGEKLFF. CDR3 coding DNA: TGCGCCAGCACAACGGACAGGGGTGGTGAAAAACTGTTTTTT.

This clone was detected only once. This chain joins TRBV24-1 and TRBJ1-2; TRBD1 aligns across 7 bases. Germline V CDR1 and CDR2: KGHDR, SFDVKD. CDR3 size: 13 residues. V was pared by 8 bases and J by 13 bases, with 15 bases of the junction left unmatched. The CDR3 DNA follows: TGTGCCACCAACTTAACAGGGGATCCTCCCCCCACCTTC. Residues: CATNLTGDPPPTF.

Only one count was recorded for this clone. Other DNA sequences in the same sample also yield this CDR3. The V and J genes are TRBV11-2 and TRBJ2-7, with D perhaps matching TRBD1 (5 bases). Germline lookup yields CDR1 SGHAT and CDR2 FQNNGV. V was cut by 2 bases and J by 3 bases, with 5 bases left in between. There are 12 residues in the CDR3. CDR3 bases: TGTGCCAGCAGCTTACAGGGCTACGAGCAGTACTTC. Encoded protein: CASSLQGYEQYF.

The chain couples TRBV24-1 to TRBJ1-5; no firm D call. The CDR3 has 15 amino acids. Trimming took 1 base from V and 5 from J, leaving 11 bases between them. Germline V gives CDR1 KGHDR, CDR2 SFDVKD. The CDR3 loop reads CATSDFSGFHQPQHF. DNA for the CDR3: TGTGCCACCAGTGATTTTAGTGGGTTTCATCAGCCCCAGCATTTT.

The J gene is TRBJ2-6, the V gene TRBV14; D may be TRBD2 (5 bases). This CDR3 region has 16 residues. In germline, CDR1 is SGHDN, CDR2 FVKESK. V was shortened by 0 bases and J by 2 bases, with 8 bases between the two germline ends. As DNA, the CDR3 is TGTGCCAGCAGCCAAGATTGGGGAGCTGGGGCCAACGTCCTGACTTTC. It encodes CASSQDWGAGANVLTF.

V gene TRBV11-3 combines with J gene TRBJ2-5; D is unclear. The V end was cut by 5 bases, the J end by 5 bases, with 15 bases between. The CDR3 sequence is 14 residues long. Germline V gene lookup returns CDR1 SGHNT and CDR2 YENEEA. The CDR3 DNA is TGTGCCAGCAGCCCCGGGCCCCTTGGGGAGACCCAGTACTTC. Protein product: CASSPGPLGETQYF.